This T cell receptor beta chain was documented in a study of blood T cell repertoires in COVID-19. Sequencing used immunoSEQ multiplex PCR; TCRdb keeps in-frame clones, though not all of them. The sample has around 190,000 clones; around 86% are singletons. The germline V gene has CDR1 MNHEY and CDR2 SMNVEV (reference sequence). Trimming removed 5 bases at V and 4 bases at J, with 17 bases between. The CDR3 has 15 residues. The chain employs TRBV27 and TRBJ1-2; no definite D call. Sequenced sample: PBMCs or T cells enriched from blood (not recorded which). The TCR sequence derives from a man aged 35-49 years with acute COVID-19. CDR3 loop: CASSPAGGRLYGYTF. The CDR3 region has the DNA TGTGCCAGCAGTCCCGCGGGCGGGCGTCTCTATGGCTACACCTTC.